This TCR beta chain came from a study of T-cell memory formation after mild COVID-19. Via MiXCR, TCRdb re-called the 5' RACE reads, giving one row per CDR3 protein. The sample contains about 180,000 distinct CDR3 sequences, less than 20% of which appear only once. Germline CDR1 and CDR2: GTSNPN and SVGIG (reference sequence). Trimming removed 0 bases at V and 10 bases at J, with 7 bases between. The CDR3 has 11 residues. The rearrangement joins TRBV30 to TRBJ2-1; D possibly corresponds to TRBD2 (5 bases). The sequenced sample consisted of PBMCs or a T cell subset sorted from them (not recorded which). The sequence was collected from a man aged 18-30 years who had mild COVID-19 (a few samples of this study predate the infection). Cell type and time point are not known. The CDR3, as DNA: TGTGCCTGGAGTGTGGGCGGGGAGCAGTTCTTC. It yields the protein CAWSVGGEQFF. The complete variable domain, with remaining parts taken from reference TRBV30 and TRBJ2-1, reads SQTIHQWPATLVQPVGSPLSLECTVEGTSNPNLYWYRQAAGRGLQLLFYSVGIGQISSEVPQNLSASRPQDRQFILSSKKLLLSDSGFYLCAWSVGGEQFFGPGTRLTVL.